A single sample is the source of the 12 T cell receptor beta chains below, sequenced in a study of cytomegalovirus exposure and HLA in healthy donors (dated by TCRdb to the late 2010s). Receptor amplification or capture employed the immunoSEQ multiplex PCR assay. For the multiplex PCR, a mixture combining 60 forward primers for TCR Vbeta segments and 13 reverse primers for TCR Jbeta segments was used. TCRdb carries this immuneACCESS record with in-frame sequences only. Its versions omit some clonotypes, under half of them owing to an unresolved V gene in the studies checked, with the rest unexplained. The sample data list some 110,000 clones, and roughly 82% of these were observed just once. 2.5% to 3% of the sample is in the top ten clones. The source material was PBMCs. The receptor set was obtained from a male donor in good health and CMV-seropositive.

The V and J genes are TRBV29-1 and TRBJ2-1, with 11 nucleotides matching TRBD2. The CDR3 consists of 14 residues. With V trimmed by 2 bases and J by 8 bases, 5 bases remained unmatched. Germline CDR1 reads SQVTM; CDR2 reads ANQGSEA. The CDR3 DNA sequence: TGCAGCGTTGAAACTAGCGGGAGTAAGTATGAGCAGTTCTTC. Its translation: CSVETSGSKYEQFF.

The J gene is TRBJ2-7, the V gene TRBV7-9; unclear D gene. V lost 1 base and J lost 0, with 16 bases in between. The germline gives CDR1 SEHNR, CDR2 FQNEAQ (reference sequence). This CDR3 comprises 17 residues. CDR3 sequence: CASSLDGESGISYEQYF. CDR3 in DNA: TGTGCCAGCAGCTTAGATGGAGAGTCCGGCATCTCCTACGAGCAGTACTTC.

CDR3 amino acids: CASSQGGRGSYEQYF. The CDR3 DNA reads TGCGCCAGCAGCCAAGGGGGGAGGGGGTCCTACGAGCAGTACTTC. The chain employs TRBV4-3 and TRBJ2-7; a weak D match, TRBD2 (7 bases). Germline V CDR1 and CDR2: LGHNA, YSLEER. This CDR3 spans 15 amino acids. The V gene lost 1 base and the J gene lost 1 base, with 11 bases spanning the gap.

This chain links TRBV18 with TRBJ2-6, with 9 nucleotides matching TRBD1. CDR3 length: 20 amino acids. After removal of 3 bases from V and 0 bases from J, the junction contained 12 bases not matched to a gene. Germline V lookup: CDR1 KGHSH, CDR2 LQKENI. CDR3: CASSPSHPGQGYSGANVLTF. CDR3 DNA sequence: TGTGCCAGCTCACCCTCACATCCGGGACAGGGCTACTCTGGGGCCAACGTCCTGACTTTC.

CDR3 coding DNA: TGTGCCATCAGTGGGCGGGCAAGCTCCTACGAGCAGTACTTC. Its protein product is CAISGRASSYEQYF. The V and J genes are TRBV10-3 and TRBJ2-7; D might be TRBD2 (5 bases). From germline, CDR1 is ENHRY and CDR2 SYGVKD. The CDR3 is 14 residues long. Trimming left V 4 bases short and J 0 bases short, with 10 bases between.

The chain joins TRBV28 to TRBJ2-5; weak D call: TRBD1 (6 bases). The germline gives CDR1 MDHEN, CDR2 SYDVKM. This CDR3 is 14 amino acids long. Deletions cut 2 bases from V and 6 bases from J, with 13 bases between. The CDR3 spells CASSLLGQGKTQYF. CDR3 bases: TGTGCCAGCAGTTTACTTGGGCAGGGGAAGACCCAGTACTTC.

This clone came up a few times. Relative to the germline gene, one junction end is altered; a read error may explain this. The chain links TRBV27 to TRBJ1-5; D unresolved. This CDR3 is 14 amino acids long. Germline V CDR1 and CDR2: MNHEY, SMNVEV (reference sequence). The CDR3 loop is CASSPGFGNQPQNF. CDR3 coding DNA: TGTGCCAGCAGTCCGGGATTCGGGAATCAGCCCCAGAATTTT.

As for this clone: At one end, the junction sequence differs from germline, possibly due to a read error. The J gene is TRBJ1-1, the V gene TRBV6-5; D gene uncertain. The CDR3 consists of 14 residues. In germline, CDR1 is MNHEY, CDR2 SVGAGI. DNA of the CDR3: TGTGCCAGCAACCTAGGCGGGCGGAACCCTGAAGCTTTCTTT. Translation: CASNLGGRNPEAFF.

The V and J genes are TRBV6-6 and TRBJ2-7; TRBD1 might be the D (6 bases). There are 15 residues in the CDR3. Germline V CDR1 and CDR2: MNHNY, SVGAGI (reference sequence). Trimming cost V 4 bases and J 3 bases, with 16 bases left between them. The CDR3 coding sequence is TGTGCCAGCAGTTTGACTGCACAGGGTAACTACGAGCAGTACTTC. Protein: CASSLTAQGNYEQYF.

The rearrangement links TRBV7-2 to TRBJ2-5; perhaps TRBD2 as D (5 bases). Trimming left V 3 bases short and J 7 bases short, with 15 bases between. Per the germline V gene, CDR1 is SGHTA and CDR2 is FQGNSA. The length of the CDR3 is 14 residues. The CDR3 nucleotides are TGTGCCAGCAGCTTGACGGGCCCCGCGGGGACCCAGTACTTC. It codes for CASSLTGPAGTQYF.

The chain recombines TRBV9 with TRBJ2-7, with 11 positions matching TRBD1. V lost 0 bases to trimming and J lost 7 bases; unmatched junction nucleotides: 6. The CDR3 runs to 15 residues. Per the germline V gene, CDR1 is SGDLS and CDR2 is YYNGEE. The CDR3 region has the DNA TGTGCCAGCAGCGTAGGATCCGGGACAGGGGGTGAGCAGTACTTC. Translated, it gives CASSVGSGTGGEQYF.

This clone was observed a handful of times. The junction and the germline gene differ at one end; a read error may be behind it. The chain joins TRBV5-3 to TRBJ1-4; D remains unclear. TRBV5-3 is reported as an ORF; its role is uncertain. CDR3 length: 15 residues. For the CDR3, the DNA is TGTGCCAGCAGCTTGGCCGGGTACTCTAATGAAAAACTGTTTTTT. It specifies CASSLAGYSNEKLFF.